A single sample is the source of the 10 T cell receptor beta chains below, sequenced in a study of T cell clusters in autoimmune cytopenias (dated by TCRdb to the late 2010s). For each sample, TRB amplification used about 270 ng of peripheral blood genomic DNA, equal to roughly 38,000 genome equivalents. Reads for this sample came from an Illumina MiSeq. To amplify TRB rearrangements, a touch-down multiplex PCR protocol was run with the TRB-A and TRB-B primer pools combined in a single tube. Each CDR3 protein sequence appears as one entry after TCRdb reprocessed the reads, and no DNA is included. This sample's records show about 6,100 distinct CDR3 sequences. 5% to 6.5% of the sample is held by the ten biggest clonotypes. Another study also made use of these data, one on T cell repertoires in aging, cancer and after chemotherapy.

Material for sequencing was peripheral blood. Receptors were obtained from a human donor in good health.

The chain couples TRBV15 to TRBJ2-4. This CDR3 spans 11 amino acids. CDR1 LNHNV and CDR2 YYDKDF come from the germline V gene (reference sequence). The chain's CDR3 is CATSWENIQYF.

Judged by frequency, this clonotype is medium-sized. The chain links TRBV5-6 to TRBJ1-2. The CDR3 consists of 13 residues. The germline V gene has CDR1 SGHDT and CDR2 YYEEEE. CDR3 amino acids: CASSLGGYYGYTF.

Judged by frequency, this clonotype is medium-sized. The genes are TRBV19 and TRBJ1-4; without DNA, the TCRdb call of TRBD1 cannot be checked. CDR1 and CDR2 (germline): LNHDA, SQIVND (reference sequence). The CDR3 contains 16 residues. CDR3 in amino acids: CASRPLLRDSVEKLFF.

This rearrangement joins TRBV12-3 or TRBV12-4 to TRBJ1-5. CDR3 length equals 13 residues. Here the CDR3 reads CASSGNSNQPQHF.

The genes are TRBV6-1 and TRBJ2-7; TCRdb proposes TRBD1, but this gene call is untestable without DNA. The CDR3 runs to 15 residues. The V gene's germline CDR1 is MNHNS and CDR2 SASEGT. The chain's CDR3 is CASSEVAGGTYEQYF.

The chain has TRBV27 and TRBJ2-1; checking the TCRdb D call of TRBD1 is not possible without DNA. This CDR3 region has 14 residues. Germline assignment: CDR1 MNHEY and CDR2 SMNVEV (reference sequence). The CDR3 sequence is CASSLGQGTEQQFF.

This clonotype shows up as medium-sized by frequency. The genes are TRBV10-3 and TRBJ2-7; TCRdb proposes TRBD1, but this gene call is untestable without DNA. CDR1 ENHRY and CDR2 SYGVKD come from the germline V gene. This CDR3 is built from 15 residues. CDR3 amino acids: CAISGGTGISYEQYF.

This clonotype shows up as medium-sized (0.01 to 0.1%) by frequency. The rearrangement joins TRBV12-3 or TRBV12-4 to TRBJ1-2; TCRdb outputs TRBD1, but without DNA this stays unchecked. This CDR3 comprises 15 residues. The CDR3 loop reads CASSNRDRGDYGYTF.

The chain is built from TRBV24-1 and TRBJ2-1; TCRdb proposes TRBD1, but this gene call is untestable without DNA. The CDR3 is made up of 12 amino acids. The germline CDR1 and CDR2 sequences are KGHDR and SFDVKD. The CDR3 is CATSVRGDEQFF.

V and J are TRBV7-2 and TRBJ1-6; TCRdb's D call, TRBD1, is unchecked because there is no DNA. CDR1 is SGHTA, CDR2 FQGNSA, per germline. The CDR3 extends over 15 amino acids. CDR3 sequence reads: CASSRHGQGSSPLHF.